These 2 T cell receptor beta chains were sequenced from one sample in a study of blood T cells in healthy people across ages. A sample-barcoded 5' primer and a J-beta primer mix were used in a second PCR of roughly 7 to 12 cycles. TCRdb reprocessed the 5' RACE reads via MiXCR and lists one record per CDR3 protein. The data contain about 1.5 million distinct CDR3 sequences, 40% to 45% of them singletons. The specimen was blood. Receptors originate from a young woman in good health.

The V gene is TRBV27, the J gene TRBJ1-1; maybe TRBD1 (6 bases). V lost 2 bases and J 0 bases, leaving 13 bases between the germline ends. Germline assignment: CDR1 MNHEY and CDR2 SMNVEV (reference sequence). This CDR3 is 16 amino acids long. CDR3 DNA sequence: TGTGCCAGCAGTTTACGAGCAGGGGCCTTGAACACTGAAGCTTTCTTT. This codes for CASSLRAGALNTEAFF.

There are a few counts of this clonotype. V gene TRBV12-3 or TRBV12-4 combines with J gene TRBJ2-7; D is undetermined. Trimming cost V 7 bases and J 7 bases, with 17 bases left between them. This CDR3 comprises 13 residues. The CDR3 DNA follows: TGTGCCAGCATCCCCCCGTCGGGCAATGAGCAGTACTTC. Encoded protein: CASIPPSGNEQYF.